This TCR beta chain derives from a study of identical twins (dated by TCRdb to about 2016). About the full investigation: The study deep-sequenced TCR alpha and beta repertoires from monozygotic twins, unrelated adults of various ages and cord blood to test whether fetal clonotypes persist. Replicate twin experiments were performed at different times using different library preparation protocols to rule out contamination.

A note on this clonotype: It has no known antigen specificity. Base qualities are not recorded, but no much larger clone differs from it by a single base.

Summary of the overall study and its limitations: Compared with coincidental sharing between unrelated individuals, out-of-frame TCR alpha sequences shared between twins had an excess of sequences with low generation probability. Fewer insertions were carried by abundant cord blood beta clonotypes, a similar but weaker trend appeared in young adult naive repertoires, and no such trend appeared in memory repertoires. The excess sharing between twins in beta out-of-frame sequences was weaker because fewer shared sequences reduced the signal-to-noise ratio. Because the same donors could not be followed over many years, conclusions were based on cross-sectional statistical analysis. Invariant T cells such as MAIT and iNKT could partly confound zero-insertion analyses, though diverse VJ usage argued against this for most clonotypes. In monozygotic twins, recombination models systematically underestimated out-of-frame TCR alpha sharing, but the models matched the sharing seen between unrelated individuals.

Every donor in the study was a healthy Caucasian. Three pairs of female monozygotic twins, all aged roughly 18 to 29 years, made up the twin cohort. RNA for TCR libraries was isolated from peripheral blood mononuclear cells. CDR1 and CDR2 (SQVTM, ANQGSEA) derive from the germline V gene. The CDR3 contains 15 residues, cysteine and phenylalanine counted. Left in the record is the CDR3 DNA by itself, 45 bases read in frame from the first base. V is reduced by 5 bases and J by 6 bases, leaving a spacing of 23 bases between them. The library was obtained by 5' RACE. Sequencing was carried out with an Illumina HiSeq 2000. A universal primer binding site was introduced by template switching, and a unique molecular identifier was present in the final cDNA, enabling accurate counting of TCR cDNA molecules. First-strand cDNA for TCR alpha and beta chains was synthesized from specific primers in the conserved constant-segment region. To control for contamination, every cDNA library was double barcoded, receiving both a SMART-Mk sample barcode and Illumina barcodes. Two successive PCR steps introduced TruSeq adapter sequences along with Illumina sample barcodes. Sequencing of the TCR alpha and beta cDNA libraries was done on the Illumina HiSeq platform using custom primers. Under the source paper's analysis protocol: Raw reads were processed with MiGEC to extract unique molecular identifiers, and MiXCR was used to determine CDR3 positions. Recombination models were inferred per individual with the repgenHMM and IGoR tools using an EM algorithm. Shared clonotype analysis was performed with the tcR package in R, normalizing sharing by the product of cloneset sizes. To study raw recombination without the effects of thymic and clonal selection, out-of-frame nonproductive sequences were analyzed. TCRdb reran the public reads through fastp at Q25 and MiXCR, keeping productive beta chains. Rows matching on CDR3 protein sequence are summarized as one entry with the most common DNA and genes. TCRdb's processing, not the authors' own work, is the source of the V and J calls. The sample data list hundreds of thousands of distinct CDR3 sequences, and less than 25% of these were observed just once. Around 4.4% of the sample is held by the ten biggest clonotypes.

A further study also used this sample, focusing on T cells expressing NK-cell markers. The second study, in turn, reports: About 8 donors provided sorted CD3+CD56+NKG2C+, CD3+CD56+NKG2C- and CD3+CD56-NKG2C+ T-cell subsets, whose TCR beta-chain repertoires were profiled. Of the eight sequenced donors, seven were found to be HCMV-seropositive and one was found to be HCMV-seronegative. To restrict sorting to alphabetaTCR-expressing T cells, an anti-gammadeltaTCR antibody was added in several experiments. For roughly six donors, the dominant CD3+CD56+NKG2C+ clonotypes were among the top 10 CD8+ clonotypes and accounted for roughly 1.0-8% of CD8+ T cells. Those dominant clonotypes were again the most abundant among CD3+CD56-NKG2C+ cells in a handful of donors, at about 25-65%. It remained unclear whether the expanded NKG2C-expressing T cell clones were specific for HCMV antigens. Randomly selected healthy volunteers, three men and five women, were used as the eight sequenced donors. HCMV-specific IgG was detected in serum with a commercial ELISA kit to determine HCMV serostatus. For roughly 6 donors, bulk peripheral blood T-cell repertoires were additionally sequenced from unsorted PBMC. Reads were demultiplexed and grouped by UMI with MIGEC, and clonotypes were assembled and quantified with MiTCR. To exclude erroneous sequences, any TCR cDNA sequence not supported by at least two reads was discarded. The tcR package was used for downstream repertoire analysis, and clonotypes were matched across fractions by CDR3 nucleotide sequence plus V segment. VDJmatch was used to annotate antigen specificity against VDJdb, with one amino acid substitution allowed in CDR3.

The receptor comes from a woman aged 18-29 years in good health. Rearrangement joined TRBV29-1 to TRBJ2-7; the D call is tentative, TRBD1 or TRBD2, as each matches 5 bases. Source material: PBMCs. In nucleotide form, the sequence is TGCAGCGTTTCCAGATCCGGGGACGGCCCCACCGAGCAGTACTTC. Its protein product is CSVSRSGDGPTEQYF.